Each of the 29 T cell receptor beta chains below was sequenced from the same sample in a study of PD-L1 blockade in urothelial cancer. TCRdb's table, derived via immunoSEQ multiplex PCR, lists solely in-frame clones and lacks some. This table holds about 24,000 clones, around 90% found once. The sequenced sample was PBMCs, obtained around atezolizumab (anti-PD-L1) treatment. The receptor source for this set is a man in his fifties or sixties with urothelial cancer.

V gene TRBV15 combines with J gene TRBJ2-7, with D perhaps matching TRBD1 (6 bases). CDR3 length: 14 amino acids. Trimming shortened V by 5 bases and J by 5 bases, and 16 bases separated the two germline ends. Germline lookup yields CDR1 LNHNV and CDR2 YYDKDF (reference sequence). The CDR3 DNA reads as TGTGCCACCAGCCTCCTCCGGGACACACACGAGCAGTACTTC. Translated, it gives CATSLLRDTHEQYF.

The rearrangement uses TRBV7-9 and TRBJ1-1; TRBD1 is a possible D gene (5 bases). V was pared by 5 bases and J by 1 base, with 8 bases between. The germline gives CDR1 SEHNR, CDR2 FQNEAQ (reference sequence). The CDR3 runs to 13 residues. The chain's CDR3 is CASSPTGNTEAFF. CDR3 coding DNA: TGTGCCAGCAGCCCTACAGGGAACACTGAAGCTTTCTTT.

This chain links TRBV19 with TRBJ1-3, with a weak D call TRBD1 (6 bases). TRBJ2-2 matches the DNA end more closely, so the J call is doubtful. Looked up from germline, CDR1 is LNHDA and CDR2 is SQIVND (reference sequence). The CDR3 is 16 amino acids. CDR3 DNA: TGTGCCAGTAGTATTAAAACAGGGACGAACACCGGGGAGCTGTTTTTT. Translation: CASSIKTGTNTGELFF.

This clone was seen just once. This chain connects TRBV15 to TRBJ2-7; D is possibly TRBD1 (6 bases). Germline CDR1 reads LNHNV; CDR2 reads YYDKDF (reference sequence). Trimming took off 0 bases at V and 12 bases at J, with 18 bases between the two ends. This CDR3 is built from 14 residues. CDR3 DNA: TGTGCCACCAGCAGAGATACGACAGGTCCCCGAATGTACTTC. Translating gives CATSRDTTGPRMYF.

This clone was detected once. CDR3 nucleotides: TGTGCCAGCGCTACACCTGGGGCTAATCAGCCCCAGCATTTT. Its protein product is CASATPGANQPQHF. The chain combines TRBV5-6 with TRBJ1-5, with a tentative D call TRBD1 (5 bases). Trimming left V 7 bases short and J 4 bases short, with 15 bases between. CDR1 is SGHDT, CDR2 YYEEEE, per germline. This CDR3 spans 14 amino acids. The whole variable domain, remainder taken from reference TRBV5-6 and TRBJ1-5, is DAGVTQSPTHLIKTRGQQVTLRCSPKSGHDTVSWYQQALGQGPQFIFQYYEEEERQRGNFPDRFSGHQFPNYSSELNVNALLLGDSALYLCASATPGANQPQHFGDGTRLSIL.

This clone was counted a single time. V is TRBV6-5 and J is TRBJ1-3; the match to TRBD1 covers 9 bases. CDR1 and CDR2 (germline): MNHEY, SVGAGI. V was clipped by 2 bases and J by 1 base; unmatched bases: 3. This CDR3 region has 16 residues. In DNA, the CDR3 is TGTGCCAGCAGTTACGCCGGGACAGGGTCTGGAAACACCATATATTTT. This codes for CASSYAGTGSGNTIYF.

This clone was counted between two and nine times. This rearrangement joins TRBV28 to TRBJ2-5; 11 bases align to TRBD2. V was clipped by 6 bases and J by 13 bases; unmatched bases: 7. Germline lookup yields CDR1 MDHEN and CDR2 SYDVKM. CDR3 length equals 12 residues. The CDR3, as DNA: TGTGCCAGCAGCCCGCCAGGACTAGCGGGGTACTTC. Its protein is CASSPPGLAGYF.

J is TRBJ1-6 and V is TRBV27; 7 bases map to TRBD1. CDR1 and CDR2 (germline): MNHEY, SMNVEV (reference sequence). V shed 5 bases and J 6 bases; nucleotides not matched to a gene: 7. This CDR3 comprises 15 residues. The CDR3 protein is CASSTRDRSNSPLHF. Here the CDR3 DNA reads TGTGCCAGCAGTACTCGGGACAGATCTAATTCACCCCTCCACTTT.

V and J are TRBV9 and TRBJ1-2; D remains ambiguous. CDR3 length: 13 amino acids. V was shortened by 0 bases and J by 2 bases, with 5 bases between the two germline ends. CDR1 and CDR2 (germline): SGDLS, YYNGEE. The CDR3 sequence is CASSVAGNYGYTF. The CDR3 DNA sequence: TGTGCCAGCAGCGTAGCAGGAAACTATGGCTACACCTTC.

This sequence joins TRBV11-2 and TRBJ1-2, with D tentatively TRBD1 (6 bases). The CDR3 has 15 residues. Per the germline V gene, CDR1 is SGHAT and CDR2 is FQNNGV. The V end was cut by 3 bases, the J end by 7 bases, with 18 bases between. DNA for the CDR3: TGTGCCAGCAGCTTGGGGAACACAGGGTCCGGTGGCTACACCTTC. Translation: CASSLGNTGSGGYTF.

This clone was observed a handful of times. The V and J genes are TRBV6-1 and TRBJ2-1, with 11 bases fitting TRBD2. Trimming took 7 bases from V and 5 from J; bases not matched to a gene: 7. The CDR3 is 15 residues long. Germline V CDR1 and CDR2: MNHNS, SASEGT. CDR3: CASTRLAGKDNEQFF. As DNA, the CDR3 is TGTGCCAGCACTAGACTAGCGGGGAAGGACAATGAGCAGTTCTTC.

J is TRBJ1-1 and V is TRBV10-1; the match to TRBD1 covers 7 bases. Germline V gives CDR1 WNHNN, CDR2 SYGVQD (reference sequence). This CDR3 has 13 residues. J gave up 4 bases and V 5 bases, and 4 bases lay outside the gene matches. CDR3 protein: CASSRDSPTEAFF. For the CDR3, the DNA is TGCGCCAGCAGTCGGGACAGTCCCACTGAAGCTTTCTTT.

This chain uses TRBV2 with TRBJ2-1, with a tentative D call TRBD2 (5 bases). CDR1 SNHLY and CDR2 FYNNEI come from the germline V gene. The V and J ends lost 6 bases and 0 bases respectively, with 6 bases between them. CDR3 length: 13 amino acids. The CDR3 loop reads CASRGSSYNEQFF. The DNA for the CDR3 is TGTGCCAGCAGGGGGAGCTCCTACAATGAGCAGTTCTTC.

CDR3 in DNA: TGTGCCAGCAGCTTAGCGGAGGCCACGCCGCAGTATTTT. Encoded protein: CASSLAEATPQYF. The chain recombines TRBV7-2 with TRBJ2-3; a possible D gene is TRBD2 (5 bases). Looked up from germline, CDR1 is SGHTA and CDR2 is FQGNSA. The CDR3 is 13 residues long. V was cut by 0 bases and J by 10 bases, with 11 bases left in between.

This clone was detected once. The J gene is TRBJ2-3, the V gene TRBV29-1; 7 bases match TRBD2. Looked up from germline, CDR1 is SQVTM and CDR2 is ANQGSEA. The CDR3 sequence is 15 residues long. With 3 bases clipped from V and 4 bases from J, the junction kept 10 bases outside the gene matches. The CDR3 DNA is TGCAGCGTTGAGGGCCCCGGGGGGACCTCAGATACGCAGTATTTT. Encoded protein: CSVEGPGGTSDTQYF.

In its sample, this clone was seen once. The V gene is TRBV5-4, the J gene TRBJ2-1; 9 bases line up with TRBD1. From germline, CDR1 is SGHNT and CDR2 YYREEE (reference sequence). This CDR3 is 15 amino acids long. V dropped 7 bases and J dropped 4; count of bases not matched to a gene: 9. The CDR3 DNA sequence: TGTGCCAGCCACCTAGGGGGACAGGGTTACAATGAGCAGTTCTTC. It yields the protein CASHLGGQGYNEQFF.

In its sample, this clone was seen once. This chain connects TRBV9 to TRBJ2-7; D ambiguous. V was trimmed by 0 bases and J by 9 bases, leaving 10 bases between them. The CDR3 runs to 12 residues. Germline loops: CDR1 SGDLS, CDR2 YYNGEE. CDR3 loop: CASSVGYGGQYF. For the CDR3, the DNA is TGTGCCAGCAGCGTAGGCTACGGCGGGCAGTACTTC.

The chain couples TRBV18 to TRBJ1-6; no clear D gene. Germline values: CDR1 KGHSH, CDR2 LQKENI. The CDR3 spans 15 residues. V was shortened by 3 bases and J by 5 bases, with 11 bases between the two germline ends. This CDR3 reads CASSPRTVDNSPLHF. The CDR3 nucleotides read TGTGCCAGCTCACCTAGGACTGTCGATAATTCACCCCTCCACTTT.

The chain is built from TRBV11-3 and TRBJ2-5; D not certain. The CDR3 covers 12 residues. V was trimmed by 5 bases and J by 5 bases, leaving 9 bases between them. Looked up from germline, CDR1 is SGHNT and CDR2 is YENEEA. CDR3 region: CASSHFAETQYF. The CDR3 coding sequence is TGTGCCAGCAGCCACTTCGCGGAGACCCAGTACTTC.

The chain's CDR3 is CASSIDLGGAGNTIYF. The CDR3 region has the DNA TGTGCCAGTAGTATAGATCTTGGAGGGGCTGGAAACACCATATATTTT. The rearrangement joins TRBV19 to TRBJ1-3; maybe TRBD1 (5 bases). V shed 0 bases and J shed 2 bases, with 11 bases lying between them. This CDR3 comprises 16 residues. Germline CDR1 LNHDA, CDR2 SQIVND (reference sequence).

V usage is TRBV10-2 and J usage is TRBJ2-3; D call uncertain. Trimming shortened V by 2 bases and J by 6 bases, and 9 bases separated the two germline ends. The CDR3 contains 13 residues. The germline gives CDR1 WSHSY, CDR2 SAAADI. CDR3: CASSEKHVDTQYF. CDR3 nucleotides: TGCGCCAGCAGTGAGAAGCATGTGGATACGCAGTATTTT.

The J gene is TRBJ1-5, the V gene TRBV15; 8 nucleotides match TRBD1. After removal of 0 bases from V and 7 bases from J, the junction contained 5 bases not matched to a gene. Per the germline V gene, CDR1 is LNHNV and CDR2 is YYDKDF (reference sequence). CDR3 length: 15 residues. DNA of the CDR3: TGTGCCACCAGCAGAGACAGGGGGCAGGGACAGCCCCAGCATTTT. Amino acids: CATSRDRGQGQPQHF.

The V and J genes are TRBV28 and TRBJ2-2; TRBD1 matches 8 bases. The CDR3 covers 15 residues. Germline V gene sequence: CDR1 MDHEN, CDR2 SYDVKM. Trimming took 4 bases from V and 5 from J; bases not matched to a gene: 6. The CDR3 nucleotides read TGTGCCAGCAGTTCTTGGACAGGGCGGACCGGGGAGCTGTTTTTT. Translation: CASSSWTGRTGELFF.

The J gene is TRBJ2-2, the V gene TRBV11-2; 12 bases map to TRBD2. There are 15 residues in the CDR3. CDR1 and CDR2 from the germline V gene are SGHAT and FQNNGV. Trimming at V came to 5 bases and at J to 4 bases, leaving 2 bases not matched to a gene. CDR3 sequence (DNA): TGTGCCAGCAGCCTACTAGCGGGGGGCACCGGGGAGCTGTTTTTT. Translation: CASSLLAGGTGELFF.

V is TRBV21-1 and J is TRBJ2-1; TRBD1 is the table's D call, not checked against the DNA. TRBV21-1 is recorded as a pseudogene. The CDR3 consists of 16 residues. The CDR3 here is CASSKLARGLYNEQFF. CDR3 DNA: TGTGCCAGCAGCAAACTAGCCAGGGGGCTCTACAATGAGCAGTTCTTC.

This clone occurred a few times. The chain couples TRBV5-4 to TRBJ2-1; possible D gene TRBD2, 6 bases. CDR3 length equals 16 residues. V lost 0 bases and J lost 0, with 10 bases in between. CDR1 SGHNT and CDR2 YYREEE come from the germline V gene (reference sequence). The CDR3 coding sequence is TGTGCCAGCAGCTTGGTGCGGGGTAGCTCCTACAATGAGCAGTTCTTC. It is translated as CASSLVRGSSYNEQFF.

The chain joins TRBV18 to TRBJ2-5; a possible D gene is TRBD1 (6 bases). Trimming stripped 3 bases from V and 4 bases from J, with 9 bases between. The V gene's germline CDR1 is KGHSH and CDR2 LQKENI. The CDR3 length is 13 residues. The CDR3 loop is CASSPTGRETQYF. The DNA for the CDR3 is TGTGCCAGCTCACCTACAGGGAGAGAGACCCAGTACTTC.

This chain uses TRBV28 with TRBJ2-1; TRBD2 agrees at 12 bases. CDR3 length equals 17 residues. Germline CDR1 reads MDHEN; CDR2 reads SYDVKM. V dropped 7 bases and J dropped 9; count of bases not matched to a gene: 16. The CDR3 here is CASTMIGLAGGVAEQFF. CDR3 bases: TGTGCCAGCACCATGATCGGGCTAGCGGGAGGGGTAGCTGAGCAGTTCTTC.

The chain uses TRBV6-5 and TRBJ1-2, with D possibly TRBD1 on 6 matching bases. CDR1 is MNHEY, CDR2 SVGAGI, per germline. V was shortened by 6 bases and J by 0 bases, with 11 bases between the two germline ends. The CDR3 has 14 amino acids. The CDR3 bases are TGTGCCAGCAGGGGGACACCTTCTAACTATGGCTACACCTTC. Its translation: CASRGTPSNYGYTF.